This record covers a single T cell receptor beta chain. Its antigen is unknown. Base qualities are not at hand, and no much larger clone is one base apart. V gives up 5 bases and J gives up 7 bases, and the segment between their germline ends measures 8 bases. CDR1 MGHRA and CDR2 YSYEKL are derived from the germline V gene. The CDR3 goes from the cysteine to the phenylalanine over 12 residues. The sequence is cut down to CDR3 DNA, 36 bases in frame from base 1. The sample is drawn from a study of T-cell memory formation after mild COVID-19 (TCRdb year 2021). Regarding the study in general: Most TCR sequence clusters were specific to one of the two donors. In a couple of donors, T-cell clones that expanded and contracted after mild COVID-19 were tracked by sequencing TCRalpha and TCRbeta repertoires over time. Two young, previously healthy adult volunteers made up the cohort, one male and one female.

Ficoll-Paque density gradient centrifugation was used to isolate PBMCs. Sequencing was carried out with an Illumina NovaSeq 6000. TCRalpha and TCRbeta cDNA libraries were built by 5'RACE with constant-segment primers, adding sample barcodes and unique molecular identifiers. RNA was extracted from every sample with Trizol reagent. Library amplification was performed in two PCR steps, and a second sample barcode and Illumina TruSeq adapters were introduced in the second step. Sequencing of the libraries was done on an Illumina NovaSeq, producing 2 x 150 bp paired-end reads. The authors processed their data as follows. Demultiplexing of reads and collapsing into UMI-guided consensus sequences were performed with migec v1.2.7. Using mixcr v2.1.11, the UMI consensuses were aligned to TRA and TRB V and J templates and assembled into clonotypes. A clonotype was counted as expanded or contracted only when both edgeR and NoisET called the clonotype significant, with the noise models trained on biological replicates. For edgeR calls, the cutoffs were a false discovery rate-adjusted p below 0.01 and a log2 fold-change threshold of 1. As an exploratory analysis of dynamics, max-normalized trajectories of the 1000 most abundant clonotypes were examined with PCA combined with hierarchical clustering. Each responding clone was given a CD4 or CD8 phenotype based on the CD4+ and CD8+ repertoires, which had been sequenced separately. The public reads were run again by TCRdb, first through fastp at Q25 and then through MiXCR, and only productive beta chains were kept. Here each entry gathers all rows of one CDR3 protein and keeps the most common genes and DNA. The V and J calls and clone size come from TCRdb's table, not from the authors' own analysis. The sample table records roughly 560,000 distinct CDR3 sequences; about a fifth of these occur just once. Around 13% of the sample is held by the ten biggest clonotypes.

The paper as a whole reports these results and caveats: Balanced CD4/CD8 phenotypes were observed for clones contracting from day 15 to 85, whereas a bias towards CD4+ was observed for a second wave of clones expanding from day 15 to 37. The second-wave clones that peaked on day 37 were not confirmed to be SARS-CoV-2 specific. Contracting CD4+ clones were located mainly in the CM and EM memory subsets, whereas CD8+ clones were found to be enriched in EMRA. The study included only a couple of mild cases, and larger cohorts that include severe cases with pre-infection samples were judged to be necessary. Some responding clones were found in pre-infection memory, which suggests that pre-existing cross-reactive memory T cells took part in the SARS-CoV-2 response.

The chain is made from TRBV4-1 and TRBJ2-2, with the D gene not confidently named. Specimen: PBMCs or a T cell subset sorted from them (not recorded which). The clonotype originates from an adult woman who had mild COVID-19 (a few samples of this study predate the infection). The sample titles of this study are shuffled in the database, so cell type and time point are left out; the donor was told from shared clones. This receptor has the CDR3 CASSYIDGELFF. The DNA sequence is TGCGCCAGCAGCTATATAGACGGGGAGCTGTTTTTT.